The rows below give T cell receptor beta chains drawn from one sample of a study of regulatory T cells in long-lasting Graves disease. TCRdb processed the multiplex PCR reads anew with MiXCR; each CDR3 protein has one entry. The table has under 250,000 distinct CDR3 sequences, less than 20% seen once. The sample was also reused in another study, on T cells in Graves' hyperthyroidism and ophthalmopathy.

Sample: peripheral blood mononuclear cells (PBMCs), taken at new diagnosis, from a patient treated with antithyroid drugs. These receptors all stem from a woman younger than 45 with Graves disease. CDR3s include the opening cysteine and the closing phenylalanine or tryptophan. D genes are given only for firm matches. Size tells how often a clone was seen (once, few, many) or the class of an expanded clone, and some rows leave it out.

TRBV29-1	TRBJ2-2	many	NA	CSVAKRQAGELFF	TGCAGCGTTGCGAAGAGACAGGCCGGGGAGCTGTTTTTT
TRBV19	TRBJ1-1	many	TRBD1	CASSDRGLNTEAFF	TGTGCCAGTAGCGACAGGGGGCTGAACACTGAAGCTTTCTTT
TRBV18	TRBJ2-7	few	NA	CASSPRRGAESYEQYF	TGTGCCAGCTCACCAAGAAGGGGGGCCGAGTCCTACGAGCAGTACTTC
TRBV12-5	TRBJ2-7	many	NA	CASGSFYEQYF	TGTGCTAGTGGGTCCTTCTACGAGCAGTACTTC
TRBV11-2	TRBJ2-7	NA	NA	CASSLVDSSYEQYF	TGTGCCAGCAGCTTAGTGGACAGCTCCTACGAGCAGTACTTC
TRBV20-1	TRBJ2-3	NA	TRBD2	CSVRTFGGWSDTQYF	TGCAGTGTGAGGACCTTCGGGGGGTGGTCAGATACGCAGTATTTT
TRBV7-9	TRBJ1-2	NA	NA	CASSLDDRRRGTGYGYTF	TGTGCCAGCAGCCTAGACGACCGGAGGCGTGGAACCGGCTATGGCTACACCTTC
TRBV29-1	TRBJ2-5	NA	TRBD1	CSAAPRTGRTAETQYF	TGCAGCGCCGCCCCGAGGACAGGGAGGACAGCAGAGACCCAGTACTTC
TRBV19	TRBJ1-5	many	NA	CASSIGDRSNQPQHF	TGTGCCAGTAGTATCGGTGACAGGAGCAATCAGCCCCAGCATTTT
TRBV6-1	TRBJ2-7	many	TRBD1	CASRPETGSSYEQYF	TGTGCCAGCAGACCCGAGACAGGGAGCTCCTACGAGCAGTACTTC
TRBV2	TRBJ2-7	NA	NA	CASRLTSLIVSYF	TGTGCCAGCCGCCTGACTAGTTTAATAGTCTCCTACTTC
TRBV28	TRBJ1-5	many	NA	CASSRNQPQHF	TGTGCCAGCAGTCGAAATCAGCCCCAGCATTTT
TRBV5-1	TRBJ2-7	many	TRBD2	CASSLAETRAGGPPYEQYF	TGCGCCAGCAGCTTGGCCGAGACAAGAGCGGGAGGGCCCCCCTACGAGCAGTACTTC
TRBV24-1	TRBJ1-1	many	NA	CATSDLVGGEAFF	TGTGCCACCAGTGATTTGGTGGGGGGGGAAGCTTTCTTT
TRBV10-3	TRBJ1-1	few	TRBD1	CAISPGTGGFTEAFF	TGTGCCATCAGTCCCGGGACAGGGGGCTTTACTGAAGCTTTCTTT
TRBV24-1	TRBJ2-1	few	NA	CATSVGSYSYNEQFF	TGTGCCACCAGTGTGGGGTCCTACTCCTACAATGAGCAGTTCTTC
TRBV3-1	TRBJ2-7	many	TRBD2	CASSQGRTSYEQYF	TGTGCCAGCAGCCAAGGTCGGACTAGCTACGAGCAGTACTTC
TRBV29-1	TRBJ1-3	many	TRBD1	CSHTFRGRGDTIYF	TGCAGCCATACATTCAGGGGGCGCGGGGACACCATATATTTT
TRBV6-4	TRBJ1-6	few	NA	CASSDRVKGSPLHF	TGTGCCAGCAGTGACAGGGTTAAGGGATCACCCCTCCACTTT
TRBV30	TRBJ2-3	NA	NA	CAWSGAGRATPWQYF	TGTGCCTGGAGTGGGGCGGGACGGGCTACTCCATGGCAGTATTTT
TRBV27	TRBJ1-4	many	TRBD1	CASRPLTGTGRGDEKLFF	TGTGCCAGCAGACCACTTACCGGGACAGGGAGGGGGGATGAAAAACTGTTTTTT
TRBV2	TRBJ2-7	many	TRBD1	CASSVLNARDRVYF	TGTGCCAGCAGTGTACTAAATGCCCGGGACAGGGTGTACTTC
TRBV10-3	TRBJ2-1	many	TRBD2	CAISESWASGGANNEQFF	TGTGCCATCAGTGAGTCCTGGGCTAGCGGGGGGGCGAACAATGAGCAGTTCTTC
TRBV7-8	TRBJ1-2	many	NA	CASSRGGSNYGYTF	TGTGCCAGCAGCCGGGGGGGCTCTAACTATGGCTACACCTTC
TRBV18	TRBJ2-3	many	NA	CASSPAVTDTQYF	TGTGCCAGCTCACCAGCGGTCACAGATACGCAGTATTTT
TRBV29-1	TRBJ1-1	many	NA	CSSRGTGNTEAFF	TGCAGCTCGAGGGGGACGGGGAACACTGAAGCTTTCTTT